The table lists the clone carrying this TCR beta chain with a count of one. The antigen is unknown. This record belongs to a study of cytomegalovirus exposure and HLA in healthy donors. This PCR relied on a set of 60 Vbeta primers and 13 Jbeta primers. Measured with immunoSEQ multiplex PCR; TCRdb has only the in-frame clones, and not every one. The repertoire holds a few hundred thousand clones, with around 90% as singletons. Overall study results and limits: According to an earlier analysis, most TCR beta V segments yielded productive rearrangements about 90% or about 30% of the time.

The CDR3 totals 13 residues. The germline V and J ends were trimmed by 9 bases and 0 bases, with 11 bases remaining between them. CDR1 is ENHRY, CDR2 SYGVKD, per germline. This chain joins TRBV10-3 and TRBJ1-1; possible D gene TRBD1, 5 bases. This TCR came from a girl aged 2-10 years in good health and CMV-seronegative. Input material: PBMCs. DNA for the CDR3: TGTGCCATTGCTGGACACCTGAACACTGAAGCTTTCTTT. Protein sequence: CAIAGHLNTEAFF.